The 15 T cell receptor beta chains in this list originate from one sample, sequenced in a study of tumor-infiltrating lymphocytes in oesophageal squamous cell carcinoma. One entry per CDR3 protein results from TCRdb running MiXCR on the PCR reads. The table shows around 14,000 distinct CDR3 sequences, with more than 50% occurring only once. Sequencing used esophageal tumor tissue. The source of these receptors is a male donor with esophageal squamous cell carcinoma.

V and J are TRBV11-2 and TRBJ2-1; 7 bases match TRBD2. Gene TRBJ2-5 matches the end of the DNA better, so the J call may be wrong. Per germline, CDR1 SGHAT and CDR2 FQNNGV. CDR3 length: 14 amino acids. The CDR3 sequence is CASSLGPGRGTQYF. CDR3 nucleotides: TGTGCCAGCAGCTTAGGCCCGGGGAGGGGGACCCAGTACTTC.

In its sample, this clonotype was seen a few times. The rearrangement joins TRBV6-1 to TRBJ2-1; 7 nucleotides agree with TRBD1. The germline gives CDR1 MNHNS, CDR2 SASEGT. The CDR3 runs 18 residues. V gave up 8 bases and J gave up 0 bases; unmatched junction bases: 16. This CDR3 is CASVMRGLRPSSYNEQFF. The CDR3 coding sequence is TGTGCCAGCGTCATGAGGGGGCTTCGTCCTAGCTCCTACAATGAGCAGTTCTTC.

The CDR3 nucleotides read TGTGCCAGCAGCCAGGCCCGACCCGAGAACAATGAGCAGTTCTTC. Translation gives CASSQARPENNEQFF. This sequence joins TRBV4-2 and TRBJ2-1; D is undetermined. Germline V gives CDR1 LGHNA, CDR2 YNFKEQ. The V end lost 3 bases, the J end lost 5 bases, and 14 bases lay between the germline ends. The CDR3 extends over 15 amino acids.

The rearrangement uses TRBV28 and TRBJ1-2; 7 nucleotides match TRBD1. The germline V gene has CDR1 MDHEN and CDR2 SYDVKM. The V gene end was trimmed by 3 bases and the J gene end by 6 bases; junction bases not matched to a gene: 7. The CDR3 is 14 residues long. The CDR3 nucleotides are TGTGCCAGCAGTTTTGAGGGGGCGCAAGATGGCTACACCTTC. Translation gives CASSFEGAQDGYTF.

The chain employs TRBV6-1 and TRBJ2-1, with D possibly TRBD2 on 5 matching bases. The end of the DNA is better explained by TRBJ2-5, so the J call may be wrong. CDR3 length equals 14 residues. Germline V gene sequence: CDR1 MNHNS, CDR2 SASEGT. Here the CDR3 reads CASSYGVLRETQYF. CDR3 sequence (DNA): TGTGCCAGCAGTTACGGGGTCCTGAGGGAGACCCAGTACTTC.

On this clonotype itself: The CDR3 does not close with the conserved phenylalanine or tryptophan, likely indicating a read error. The limits of the CDR3 on the DNA are not certain, so only TCRdb's listed CDR3 is given. J is TRBJ2-7 and V is TRBV7-2; the table calls TRBD2, which could not be checked here. The CDR3 comprises 17 residues, both ends counted. Germline CDR1 and CDR2: SGHTA and FQGNSA. This CDR3 is CASSGQAGGADTQYFGS.

V and J are TRBV7-6 and TRBJ2-4, with no clear D. The CDR3 length is 12 residues. The V gene's germline CDR1 is SGHVS and CDR2 FNYEAQ. Deletions cut 3 bases from V and 9 bases from J, with 9 bases between. As DNA, the CDR3 is TGTGCCAGCAGCTTCCTGTATGGCATTCAGTACTTC. It specifies CASSFLYGIQYF. Filled out from reference TRBV7-6 and TRBJ2-4, the complete variable domain reads GAGVSQSPRYKVTKRGQDVALRCDPISGHVSLYWYRQALGQGPEFLTYFNYEAQQDKSGLPNDRFSAERPEGSISTLTIQRTEQRDSAMYRCASSFLYGIQYFGAGTRLSVL.

The chain joins TRBV7-2 to TRBJ1-6, with 7 bases lining up with TRBD1. This CDR3 is 15 amino acids long. V dropped 7 bases and J dropped 7; count of bases not matched to a gene: 10. Germline loops: CDR1 SGHTA, CDR2 FQGNSA. This chain's CDR3 is CASNSMTGSNSPLHF. CDR3 coding DNA: TGTGCCAGCAACTCGATGACAGGGAGCAATTCACCCCTCCACTTT.

The chain links TRBV7-6 to TRBJ2-3; TRBD1 might be the D (6 bases). The DNA end is more similar to TRBJ2-7, so the J call may be wrong. Germline values: CDR1 SGHVS, CDR2 FNYEAQ. The CDR3 is made up of 14 amino acids. This CDR3 reads CASSAPGHYYEQYF. CDR3 bases: TGTGCCAGCAGCGCGCCGGGACATTACTACGAGCAGTACTTC.

In its sample, this clonotype was seen a few times. The chain joins TRBV28 to TRBJ2-3; D is unresolved. The J call may be incorrect, as the DNA end agrees better with TRBJ2-7. CDR3 length: 12 amino acids. The V gene's germline CDR1 is MDHEN and CDR2 SYDVKM. CDR3: CASRKGNYEQYF. The CDR3 nucleotides are TGTGCCAGCAGGAAAGGGAACTACGAGCAGTACTTC.

The gene calls are TRBV7-2 and TRBJ2-3; TRBD2 agrees at 7 bases. With V trimmed by 4 bases and J by 2 bases, 6 bases remained unmatched. CDR1 is SGHTA and CDR2 is FQGNSA in the germline V gene. CDR3 length: 15 amino acids. Written as DNA, the CDR3 is TGTGCCAGCAGCTCCCGACTAGCATTCACAGATACGCAGTATTTT. Its translation is CASSSRLAFTDTQYF.

This clonotype was counted ten times or more. This chain connects TRBV12-3 or TRBV12-4 to TRBJ2-1, with 8 bases aligning to TRBD1. The assigned J gene may be wrong: the sequence end matches TRBJ2-7 better. The CDR3 is made up of 14 amino acids. The chain's CDR3 is CASSSSTGDYEQYF. DNA of the CDR3: TGTGCCAGCAGTTCCTCGACAGGGGACTACGAGCAGTACTTC.

V usage is TRBV25-1 and J usage is TRBJ2-7; D is unresolved. TRBJ2-5 matches the DNA end more closely, so the J call is doubtful. This CDR3 has 13 residues. CDR1 is MGHDK, CDR2 SYGVNS, per germline. In DNA form, the CDR3 reads TGTGCCAGCAATATGGGGTCGGCAGAGACCCAGTACTTC. Translation: CASNMGSAETQYF.

This clonotype came up a few times. J is TRBJ2-3 and V is TRBV7-6, with D possibly being TRBD1 or TRBD2 (5 bases each). Germline lookup yields CDR1 SGHVS and CDR2 FNYEAQ. V was clipped by 5 bases and J by 0 bases, with 6 bases between them. The CDR3 totals 13 residues. CDR3 nucleotides: TGTGCCAGCAGCGGGGGTAGCACAGATACGCAGTATTTT. Protein product: CASSGGSTDTQYF.

The chain combines TRBV11-3 with TRBJ2-4; D possibly uses TRBD1 or TRBD2 (6 bases each). The CDR3 spans 18 residues. The V and J ends lost 2 bases and 0 bases respectively, with 17 bases between them. Germline lookup yields CDR1 SGHNT and CDR2 YENEEA. The CDR3 region has the DNA TGTGCCAGCAGCTTATTCCGCGGAGGGGGTTTAGCCAAAAACATTCAGTACTTC. Translation gives CASSLFRGGGLAKNIQYF.